This T cell receptor (beta chain) was sequenced for a study of T-cell reconstitution after alpha-beta-depleted transplantation in children. Whole-study results and caveats: Several patients had high TCRbeta diversity at day 60; it came from surviving recipient T cells and thymic progenitors.

This clonotype was seen a handful of times. What it recognizes is unknown. Unique molecular identifiers were used in preparing the TCRbeta library. TCRdb reprocessed the PCR reads via MiXCR and lists one record per CDR3 protein. The sample holds approximately 47,000 distinct CDR3 sequences, 40% to 65% seen once. Per germline, CDR1 LNHNV and CDR2 YYDKDF (reference sequence). V was shortened by 1 base and J by 0 bases, with 13 bases between the two germline ends. The CDR3 is 18 residues long. The sequencing here drew on peripheral blood, taken before TCRalphabeta/CD19-depleted stem cell transplant. The clonotype comes from a boy in the first two years of life with SCID, due to receive a stem cell transplant. V gene TRBV15 combines with J gene TRBJ2-6, with D perhaps given as TRBD1 or TRBD2 (5 bases each). CDR3 sequence: CATSRVGGSSSGANVLTF. CDR3 sequence (DNA): TGTGCCACCAGCAGAGTTGGGGGTTCTTCCTCTGGGGCCAACGTCCTGACTTTC.